The next 30 T cell receptor beta chains were all read from a single sample in a study of cytotoxic CD8 clonotypes in ibrutinib-treated CLL. TCRdb's copy holds only in-frame clones and misses some; the assay was immunoSEQ multiplex PCR. The sample records 140,000 to 150,000 clones, about 80% being singletons. Sequenced material: PBMCs, taken after 24 months of ibrutinib treatment. These receptors originate from a human donor with chronic lymphocytic leukemia.

The chain uses TRBV18 and TRBJ2-1; a possible D gene is TRBD1 (5 bases). Trimming removed 3 bases at V and 1 base at J, with 13 bases between. Germline V gives CDR1 KGHSH, CDR2 LQKENI. The CDR3 runs to 16 residues. The CDR3 protein is CASSPRPQGSYNEQFF. The DNA of the CDR3 is TGTGCCAGCTCACCCCGGCCGCAGGGATCCTACAATGAGCAGTTCTTC. Full variable domain (missing parts from reference TRBV18 and TRBJ2-1): NAGVMQNPRHLVRRRGQEARLRCSPMKGHSHVYWYRQLPEEGLKFMVYLQKENIIDESGMPKERFSAEFPKEGPSILRIQQVVRGDSAAYFCASSPRPQGSYNEQFFGPGTRLTVL.

The CDR3 loop is CACPLRGTGEDGYTF. As DNA, the CDR3 is TGTGCCTGTCCTCTAAGGGGGACAGGGGAGGATGGCTACACCTTC. The V and J genes are TRBV30 and TRBJ1-2; 10 nucleotides line up with TRBD1. Germline CDR1 GTSNPN, CDR2 SVGIG (reference sequence). This CDR3 spans 15 amino acids. V trimming: 6 bases; J trimming: 6 bases; junction bases outside the gene matches: 13.

The chain carries TRBV19 and TRBJ1-5; D uncertain. The V and J ends lost 4 bases and 0 bases respectively, with 7 bases between them. Per the germline V gene, CDR1 is LNHDA and CDR2 is SQIVND (reference sequence). The CDR3 loop spans 14 amino acids. The CDR3, as DNA: TGTGCCAGTAGTAGGACCTTTAGCAATCAGCCCCAGCATTTT. It encodes CASSRTFSNQPQHF. The full variable domain, completed using reference TRBV19 and TRBJ1-5, is DGGITQSPKYLFRKEGQNVTLSCEQNLNHDAMYWYRQDPGQGLRLIYYSQIVNDFQKGDIAEGYSVSREKKESFPLTVTSAQKNPTAFYLCASSRTFSNQPQHFGDGTRLSIL.

There are a few counts of this clone. The V and J genes are TRBV23-1 and TRBJ2-6; 7 nucleotides align to TRBD1. TRBV23-1 belongs to the ORF category, with a function that is uncertain. The CDR3 spans 17 residues. The trim removed 6 bases at V and 4 bases at J, leaving 12 bases unmatched. CDR3 coding DNA: TGCGCCAGCAGCCACCGGGGACAGTCCTTGGGGGCCAACGTCCTGACTTTC. The encoded protein is CASSHRGQSLGANVLTF.

The CDR3 here is CASIRDEGSYGYTF. In nucleotides, the CDR3 is TGTGCCAGCATACGGGATGAGGGGTCCTATGGCTACACCTTC. The genes are TRBV2 and TRBJ1-2, with a weak D call TRBD1 (5 bases). The V end lost 7 bases, the J end lost 4 bases, and 16 bases lay between the germline ends. Looked up from germline, CDR1 is SNHLY and CDR2 is FYNNEI. The CDR3 totals 14 residues.

The rearrangement uses TRBV7-2 and TRBJ2-7; possibly TRBD1 for D (5 bases). Germline V gene sequence: CDR1 SGHTA, CDR2 FQGNSA. Trimming cost V 0 bases and J 3 bases, with 15 bases left between them. The CDR3 totals 16 residues. The CDR3 coding sequence is TGTGCCAGCAGCTTAGCTGGGGCGCCTGGTGGCTACGAGCAGTACTTC. Its protein is CASSLAGAPGGYEQYF.

V gene TRBV4-3 combines with J gene TRBJ2-7; 14 nucleotides line up with TRBD2. Germline CDR1 and CDR2: LGHNA and YSLEER. J gave up 4 bases and V 0 bases, and 5 bases lay outside the gene matches. This CDR3 is built from 17 residues. The CDR3 loop is CASSQDSGLAGVYEQYF. CDR3 DNA sequence: TGCGCCAGCAGCCAAGATTCGGGACTAGCGGGAGTGTACGAGCAGTACTTC.

The rearrangement uses TRBV28 and TRBJ2-5, with D unclear. Germline CDR1 MDHEN, CDR2 SYDVKM. V was trimmed by 0 bases and J by 5 bases, leaving 4 bases between them. The CDR3 length is 12 residues. The CDR3 DNA reads TGTGCCAGCAGTTTATGGGCTGAGACCCAGTACTTC. It encodes CASSLWAETQYF.

This chain's CDR3 is CASREQGDYGYTF. The CDR3 nucleotides read TGTGCCAGCAGAGAACAGGGGGACTATGGCTACACCTTC. The chain uses TRBV6-6 and TRBJ1-2, with 8 bases fitting TRBD1. The CDR3 runs to 13 residues. The germline V gene has CDR1 MNHNY and CDR2 SVGAGI (reference sequence). V trimming: 6 bases; J trimming: 3 bases; junction bases outside the gene matches: 3.

This clone was found once. The rearrangement joins TRBV6-1 to TRBJ1-2; D might be TRBD1 (5 bases). Germline-derived CDR1 and CDR2 are MNHNS and SASEGT. This CDR3 is 17 amino acids long. V shed 3 bases and J shed 3 bases, with 20 bases lying between them. CDR3 sequence reads: CASSEDGTSSGDYGYTF. CDR3 coding DNA: TGTGCCAGCAGTGAGGACGGGACGTCCTCAGGTGACTATGGCTACACCTTC.

This chain connects TRBV15 to TRBJ1-5; 7 nucleotides line up with TRBD1. The germline V gene has CDR1 LNHNV and CDR2 YYDKDF (reference sequence). The junction had 13 bases not matched to a gene; V was cut back by 4 bases and J by 7 bases. This CDR3 has 16 residues. CDR3 in amino acids: CATSTQSDGQDQPQHF. The CDR3 region has the DNA TGTGCCACCAGCACACAATCGGACGGACAGGACCAGCCCCAGCATTTT.

The table lists this clone with a few counts. The rearrangement links TRBV10-3 to TRBJ1-5; TRBD1 matches 8 bases. Unmatched junction bases numbered 8, after V lost 3 bases and J lost 7 bases. Germline values: CDR1 ENHRY, CDR2 SYGVKD. This CDR3 has 15 residues. The CDR3 DNA follows: TGTGCCATCAGTGATGCCAGGGGGCCTCGGCAGCCCCAGCATTTT. It specifies CAISDARGPRQPQHF.

The rearrangement links TRBV28 to TRBJ2-7; 9 bases agree with TRBD1. This CDR3 comprises 16 residues. CDR1 and CDR2 from the germline V gene are MDHEN and SYDVKM. The trim removed 2 bases at V and 2 bases at J, leaving 7 bases unmatched. CDR3 sequence: CASSLGDRVWPYEQYF. DNA for the CDR3: TGTGCCAGCAGTTTAGGGGACAGGGTCTGGCCCTACGAGCAGTACTTC.

The rearrangement uses TRBV5-6 and TRBJ2-7; TRBD1 matches at 12 bases. Germline V gene data show CDR1 as SGHDT and CDR2 as YYEEEE. The CDR3 has 15 residues. V gave up 2 bases and J gave up 9 bases; unmatched junction bases: 9. The CDR3 sequence is CASSFQGQGATRQYF. The CDR3 region has the DNA TGTGCCAGCAGCTTTCAGGGACAGGGGGCGACGAGGCAGTACTTC.

The chain joins TRBV10-3 to TRBJ2-3, with a tentative D call TRBD2 (6 bases). Germline values: CDR1 ENHRY, CDR2 SYGVKD. Trimming removed 7 bases at V and 2 bases at J, with 19 bases between. This CDR3 is built from 16 residues. The CDR3 DNA sequence: TGTGCCATCATGTTGGGGGGTGGCAGAATCACAGATACGCAGTATTTT. Translated: CAIMLGGGRITDTQYF.

The chain uses TRBV4-2 and TRBJ1-2; D is unresolved. Germline CDR1 LGHNA, CDR2 YNFKEQ. There are 13 residues in the CDR3. Deletions cut 0 bases from V and 4 bases from J, with 6 bases between. The CDR3 reads CASSQDTVYGYTF. The CDR3 nucleotides are TGTGCCAGCAGCCAAGATACAGTCTATGGCTACACCTTC.

This clone was counted only a few times. The chain links TRBV4-1 to TRBJ1-1; perhaps TRBD1 as D (6 bases). V was cut by 4 bases and J by 6 bases, with 9 bases left in between. The CDR3 spans 12 residues. Germline V gene lookup returns CDR1 MGHRA and CDR2 YSYEKL. The CDR3 sequence is CASSPQGAEAFF. CDR3 bases: TGCGCCAGCAGCCCACAGGGAGCTGAAGCTTTCTTT.

The CDR3 coding sequence is TGTGCCAGTAGCCCAGGCGGGGCCCTCTACGAGCAGTACTTC. This encodes CASSPGGALYEQYF. The V gene is TRBV19, the J gene TRBJ2-7, with a tentative D call TRBD2 (6 bases). This CDR3 is 14 amino acids long. Trimming took 6 bases from V and 3 from J, leaving 15 bases between them. Per germline, CDR1 LNHDA and CDR2 SQIVND (reference sequence).

The V gene is TRBV5-1, the J gene TRBJ1-5; D may be TRBD1 (5 bases). The V gene's germline CDR1 is SGHRS and CDR2 YFSETQ. The germline V and J ends were trimmed by 4 bases and 3 bases, with 17 bases remaining between them. The CDR3 extends over 16 amino acids. The CDR3 DNA sequence: TGCGCCAGCAGCCCCGGGTCCACCGGGGCCAATCAGCCCCAGCATTTT. Amino acids: CASSPGSTGANQPQHF.

This chain joins TRBV5-1 and TRBJ2-1; 12 nucleotides align to TRBD2. Germline V gives CDR1 SGHRS, CDR2 YFSETQ. The CDR3 is 16 amino acids. With V trimmed by 4 bases and J by 1 base, 3 bases remained unmatched. Written as DNA, the CDR3 is TGCGCCAGCAGCCCCCTAGCGGGAGGGTCCTACAATGAGCAGTTCTTC. This codes for CASSPLAGGSYNEQFF.

This clone was counted ten times or more. The genes are TRBV11-3 and TRBJ2-7; D remains unclear. This CDR3 region has 13 residues. V lost 3 bases to trimming and J lost 7 bases, with 13 bases between them. CDR1 and CDR2 (germline): SGHNT, YENEEA. As DNA, the CDR3 is TGTGCCAGCAGCTTCGGTCCATCGAGGGAGCAGTACTTC. Protein: CASSFGPSREQYF.

This clone was recorded at least ten times. The gene calls are TRBV28 and TRBJ1-1; D remains ambiguous. CDR3 length: 12 amino acids. The germline V gene has CDR1 MDHEN and CDR2 SYDVKM. With 5 bases removed from V and 3 bases from J, the gap between germline ends came to 7 bases. The CDR3 coding sequence is TGTGCCAGCAGTAATGGGCACACTGAAGCTTTCTTT. Its translation is CASSNGHTEAFF.

The chain carries TRBV27 and TRBJ2-7; no clear D gene. V was shortened by 5 bases and J by 4 bases, with 9 bases between the two germline ends. This CDR3 has 12 residues. CDR1 MNHEY and CDR2 SMNVEV come from the germline V gene (reference sequence). The CDR3 is CASSPSRYEQYF. The CDR3 coding sequence is TGTGCCAGCAGTCCCTCTCGATACGAGCAGTACTTC.

The J gene is TRBJ1-1, the V gene TRBV30; 7 nucleotides line up with TRBD1. Germline CDR1 and CDR2: GTSNPN and SVGIG (reference sequence). The CDR3 has 13 amino acids. V lost 8 bases and J lost 5; bases outside the gene matches: 11. The CDR3: CAKGSGGRTEAFF. CDR3 coding DNA: TGTGCCAAGGGGTCAGGGGGAAGAACTGAAGCTTTCTTT.

This clone turned up a few times. The rearrangement links TRBV5-1 to TRBJ1-1; D is unresolved. The CDR3 sequence is 12 residues long. The germline gives CDR1 SGHRS, CDR2 YFSETQ. The ends were cut back, 3 bases at V and 11 bases at J, with 14 bases in the middle. CDR3 bases: TGCGCCAGCAGCTCGACCCACCTTGTGGCTTTCTTT. Its translation is CASSSTHLVAFF.

The CDR3 DNA sequence: TGTGCCAGCAGCAACAGGGTTAAGGACGAGCAGTACTTC. It yields the protein CASSNRVKDEQYF. The chain joins TRBV27 to TRBJ2-7; possibly TRBD1 for D (6 bases). The V gene lost 6 bases and the J gene lost 5 bases, with 14 bases spanning the gap. The CDR3 contains 13 residues. Germline CDR1 reads MNHEY; CDR2 reads SMNVEV (reference sequence).

In its sample, this clone was seen a few times. The chain is built from TRBV7-3 and TRBJ2-3; TRBD1 is a possible D gene (5 bases). Germline assignment: CDR1 SGHTA and CDR2 FQGTGA. The CDR3 has 16 amino acids. Trimming stripped 2 bases from V and 0 bases from J, with 12 bases between. The CDR3 bases are TGTGCCAGCAGCTTAGGACATGGCCGTAGCACAGATACGCAGTATTTT. Its protein product is CASSLGHGRSTDTQYF. The full variable domain, with the rest looked up from reference TRBV7-3 and TRBJ2-3, is GAGVSQTPSNKVTEKGKYVELRCDPISGHTALYWYRQSLGQGPEFLIYFQGTGAADDSGLPNDRFFAVRPEGSVSTLKIQRTERGDSAVYLCASSLGHGRSTDTQYFGPGTRLTVL.

This rearrangement joins TRBV18 to TRBJ2-3; 13 bases are shared with TRBD2. The trim removed 3 bases at V and 5 bases at J, leaving 2 bases unmatched. The germline V gene encodes CDR1 KGHSH and CDR2 LQKENI. CDR3 size: 15 residues. CDR3 region: CASSPRTSGGDTQYF. CDR3 coding DNA: TGTGCCAGCTCACCCCGGACTAGCGGGGGAGATACGCAGTATTTT.

The chain recombines TRBV4-3 with TRBJ2-2; 11 bases map to TRBD1. Trimming took 4 bases from V and 6 from J; bases not matched to a gene: 4. From germline, CDR1 is LGHNA and CDR2 YSLEER. The CDR3 extends over 15 amino acids. CDR3 in DNA: TGCGCCAGCAGCCGAGGACAGGGGGCTCCCGGGGAGCTGTTTTTT. Its protein is CASSRGQGAPGELFF.

This clone was observed once. The rearrangement uses TRBV28 and TRBJ2-7, with no clear D. In germline, CDR1 is MDHEN, CDR2 SYDVKM. Trimming removed 1 base at V and 3 bases at J, with 7 bases between. The CDR3 has 13 amino acids. The CDR3 region is CASSLFSLYEQYF. Written as DNA, the CDR3 is TGTGCCAGCAGTTTATTTTCCCTCTACGAGCAGTACTTC. The variable domain in full, completed from reference TRBV28 and TRBJ2-7, reads DVKVTQSSRYLVKRTGEKVFLECVQDMDHENMFWYRQDPGLGLRLIYFSYDVKMKEKGDIPEGYSVSREKKERFSLILESASTNQTSMYLCASSLFSLYEQYFGPGTRLTVT.